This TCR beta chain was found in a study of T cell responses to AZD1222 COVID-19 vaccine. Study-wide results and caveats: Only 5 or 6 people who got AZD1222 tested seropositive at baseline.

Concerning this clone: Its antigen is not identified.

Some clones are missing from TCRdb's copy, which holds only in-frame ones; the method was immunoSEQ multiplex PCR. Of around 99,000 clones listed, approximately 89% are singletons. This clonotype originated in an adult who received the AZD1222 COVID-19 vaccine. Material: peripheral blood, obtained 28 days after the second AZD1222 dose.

Here the CDR3 DNA reads TGTGCCAGCAGTGTCGACGGTATGAACACTGAAGCTTTCTTT. Amino acid sequence: CASSVDGMNTEAFF. This chain joins TRBV25-1 and TRBJ1-1, with D uncertain. Per germline, CDR1 MGHDK and CDR2 SYGVNS. The CDR3 has 14 amino acids. With 4 bases removed from V and 0 bases from J, the gap between germline ends came to 9 bases.